These T cell receptor beta chains were read from a single sample in a study of blood T cell repertoires in COVID-19. Here immunoSEQ multiplex PCR was the method, and the copy in TCRdb shows in-frame clones only, minus some. Of around 140,000 clones in the sample, approximately 85% were seen once. Input material: peripheral blood. The receptors originated from a human donor with acute or convalescent COVID-19. The donor label of this sample is uncertain. CDR3s include the opening cysteine and the closing phenylalanine or tryptophan. D genes are given only for firm matches. Clone size is given for some rows only: seen once, a few or many times, or a class if the clone is expanded.

CDR3 protein,V gene,J gene,D gene,clone size
CSGTGGAGDTQYF,TRBV29-1,TRBJ2-3,.,.
CASSSSAGTLNSPLHF,TRBV11-2,TRBJ1-6,.,.
CASSESGGELFF,TRBV2,TRBJ2-2,.,.
CASSPPPPHEQYF,TRBV18,TRBJ2-7,.,.
CASSRLGTNTGELFF,TRBV4-2,TRBJ2-2,.,.
CASSQDHTVQAGAYNEQFF,TRBV4-3,TRBJ2-1,.,.
CASSSTSGGTDTQYF,TRBV7-3,TRBJ2-3,TRBD2,.
CASSQQGVAAGSSGNTIYF,TRBV3-1/TRBV3-2,TRBJ1-3,TRBD1,.
CASSFPSVETQYF,TRBV7-8,TRBJ2-5,.,few
CASSHGTGGVQPQHF,TRBV6-6,TRBJ1-5,TRBD1,.
CASSGDSYSNQPQHF,TRBV2,TRBJ1-5,TRBD1,.
CASSQVTYEQYF,TRBV14,TRBJ2-7,.,.
CASSHDLITGRVGNTIYF,TRBV3-1/TRBV3-2,TRBJ1-3,.,few
CASWSSGQGAGKLFF,TRBV19,TRBJ1-4,TRBD1,.
CASRAARGSYEQYF,TRBV2,TRBJ2-7,.,.
CASSEDGGDHPQHF,TRBV2,TRBJ1-5,.,once
CASSPGTYEQYF,TRBV5-8,TRBJ2-7,.,.
CASSILAGDTDTQYF,TRBV7-3,TRBJ2-3,TRBD2,.
CASSHPEGAGDEQYF,TRBV5-6,TRBJ2-7,TRBD1,.
CAPGGGSNQPQHF,TRBV11-2,TRBJ1-5,.,.
CASSRTSGETDTQYF,TRBV7-2,TRBJ2-3,TRBD2,.
CATSVRGTGYTF,TRBV24-1,TRBJ1-2,.,.
CASSLGSLEVSTDTQYF,TRBV7-9,TRBJ2-3,.,.
CATEQGIGTDTQYF,TRBV5-4,TRBJ2-3,TRBD1,.